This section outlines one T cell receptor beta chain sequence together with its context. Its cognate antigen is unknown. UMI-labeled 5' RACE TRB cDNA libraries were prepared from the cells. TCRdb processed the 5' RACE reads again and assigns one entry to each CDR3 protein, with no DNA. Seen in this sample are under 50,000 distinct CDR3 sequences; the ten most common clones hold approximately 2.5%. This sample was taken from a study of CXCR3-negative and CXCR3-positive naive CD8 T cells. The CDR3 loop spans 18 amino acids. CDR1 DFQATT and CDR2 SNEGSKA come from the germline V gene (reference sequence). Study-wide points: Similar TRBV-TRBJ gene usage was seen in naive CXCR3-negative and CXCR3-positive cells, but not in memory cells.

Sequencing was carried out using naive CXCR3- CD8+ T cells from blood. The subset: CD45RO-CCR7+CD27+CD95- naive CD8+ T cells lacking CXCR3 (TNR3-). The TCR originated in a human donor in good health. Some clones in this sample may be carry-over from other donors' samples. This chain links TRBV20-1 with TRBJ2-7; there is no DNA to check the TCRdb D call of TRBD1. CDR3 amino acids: CSARSLDSGNLLHYEQYF.